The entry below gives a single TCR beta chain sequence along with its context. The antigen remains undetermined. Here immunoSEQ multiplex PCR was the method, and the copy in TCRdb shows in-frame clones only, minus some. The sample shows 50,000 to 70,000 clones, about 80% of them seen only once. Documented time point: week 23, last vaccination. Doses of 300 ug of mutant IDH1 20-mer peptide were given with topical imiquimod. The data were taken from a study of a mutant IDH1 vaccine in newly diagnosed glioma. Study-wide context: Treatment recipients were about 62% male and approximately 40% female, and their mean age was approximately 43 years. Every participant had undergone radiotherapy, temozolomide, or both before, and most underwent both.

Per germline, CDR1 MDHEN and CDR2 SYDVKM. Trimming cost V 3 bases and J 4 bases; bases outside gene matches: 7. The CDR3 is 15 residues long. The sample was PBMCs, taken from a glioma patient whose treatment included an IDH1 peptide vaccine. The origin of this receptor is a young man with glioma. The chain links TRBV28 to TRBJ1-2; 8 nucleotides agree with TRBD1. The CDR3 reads CASSFPGTGAYGYTF. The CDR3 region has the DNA TGTGCCAGCAGTTTCCCCGGGACAGGTGCCTATGGCTACACCTTC.